The clone carrying this T cell receptor beta chain was seen a handful of times. Its antigen remains unidentified. Germline values: CDR1 LGHNA, CDR2 YSLEER. V lost 4 bases, J lost 0 bases, and 11 bases lay in between. The CDR3 spans 15 residues. This sample stems from a study of T-cell memory formation after mild COVID-19. General study findings and limits: Clonal second-wave expansions that peaked on day 37 had unconfirmed SARS-CoV-2 specificity. Cross-reactive memory apparently joined, as some responding clones appeared in pre-infection memory.

TCRdb ran MiXCR on the 5' RACE reads and lists one entry per CDR3 protein. The profile shows roughly 250,000 distinct CDR3 sequences, about 15% of them singletons. This sequence joins TRBV4-3 and TRBJ2-3, with D possibly being TRBD1 (5 bases). Sample: PBMCs or a T cell subset sorted from them (not recorded which). The clonotype comes from a man aged 18 to 29 who had mild COVID-19 (a few samples of this study predate the infection). Cell type and time point are not known. CDR3 amino acids: CASSRGHTSTDTQYF. The CDR3 DNA sequence: TGCGCCAGCAGCCGAGGACACACTAGCACAGATACGCAGTATTTT.